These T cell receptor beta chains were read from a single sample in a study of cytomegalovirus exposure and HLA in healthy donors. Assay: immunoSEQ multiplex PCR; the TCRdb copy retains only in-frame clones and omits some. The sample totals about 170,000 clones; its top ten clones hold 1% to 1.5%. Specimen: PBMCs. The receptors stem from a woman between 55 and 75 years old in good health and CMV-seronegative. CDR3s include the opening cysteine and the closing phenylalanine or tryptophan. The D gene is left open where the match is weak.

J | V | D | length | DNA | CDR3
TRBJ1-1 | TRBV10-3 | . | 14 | TGTGCCATCAGTCCTACAGGCGTGAACACTGAAGCTTTCTTT | CAISPTGVNTEAFF
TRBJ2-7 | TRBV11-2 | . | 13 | TGTGCCAGCAGCTACAGGGCTACCTACGAGCAGTACTTC | CASSYRATYEQYF
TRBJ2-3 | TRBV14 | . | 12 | TGTGCCAGCAGCCGAGGCACAGATACGCAGTATTTT | CASSRGTDTQYF
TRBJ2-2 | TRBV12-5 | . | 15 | TGTGCTAGTGGTCTCGGCGGAGGGTACACCGGGGAGCTGTTTTTT | CASGLGGGYTGELFF
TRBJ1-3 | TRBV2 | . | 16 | TGTGCCAGCAGTGACCGCTTTGGGAGCTCTGGAAACACCATATATTTT | CASSDRFGSSGNTIYF
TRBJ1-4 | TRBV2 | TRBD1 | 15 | TGTGCCAGCAGTGCCCGGACAGGGAATCCCGAAAAACTGTTTTTT | CASSARTGNPEKLFF
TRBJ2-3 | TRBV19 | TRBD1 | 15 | TGTGCCAGTAGTGCGACAGGGGTGGGTTCGGATACGCAGTATTTT | CASSATGVGSDTQYF
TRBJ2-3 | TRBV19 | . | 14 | TGTGCCAGTAGTATCAGTGGCTCCACAGATACGCAGTATTTT | CASSISGSTDTQYF
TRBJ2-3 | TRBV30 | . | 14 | TGTGCCTGGAGTGTAGGACTTTCCACAGATACGCAGTATTTT | CAWSVGLSTDTQYF
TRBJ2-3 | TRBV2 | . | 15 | TGTGCCAGCAGTGAAGTCCAGGTTGGCGCAGATACGCAGTATTTT | CASSEVQVGADTQYF
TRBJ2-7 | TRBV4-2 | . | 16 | TGTGCCAGCAGCCAAGATTCCCGCACTGCGCCCTACGAGCAGTACTTC | CASSQDSRTAPYEQYF
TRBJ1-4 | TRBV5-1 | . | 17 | TGCGCCAGCAGCTTGCGCAGCACCGGGCGGGCTAATGAAAAACTGTTTTTT | CASSLRSTGRANEKLFF
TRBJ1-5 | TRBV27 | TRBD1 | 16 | TGTGCCAGCAGTTCACGGACAGGTTTTAGCAATCAGCCCCAGCATTTT | CASSSRTGFSNQPQHF
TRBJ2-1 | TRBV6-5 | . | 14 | TGTGCCAGCAGTTACGACAGAGCCTACAATGAGCAGTTCTTC | CASSYDRAYNEQFF
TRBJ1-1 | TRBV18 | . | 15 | TGTGCCAGCTCATCGTCAGGTATGGGAGCTACTGAAGCTTTCTTT | CASSSSGMGATEAFF
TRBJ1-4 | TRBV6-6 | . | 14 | TGTGCCAGCAGTTCCCAGGCGGGGAATGAAAAACTGTTTTTT | CASSSQAGNEKLFF
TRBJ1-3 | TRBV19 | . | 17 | TGTGCCAGTAGTATAGATCAGGCCCTGTACTCTGGAAACACCATATATTTT | CASSIDQALYSGNTIYF
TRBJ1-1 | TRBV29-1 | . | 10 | TGCAGCGTTCGGGACACTGAAGCTTTCTTT | CSVRDTEAFF
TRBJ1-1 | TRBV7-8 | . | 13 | TGTGCCAGCAGCCGACAGCCGAACACTGAAGCTTTCTTT | CASSRQPNTEAFF
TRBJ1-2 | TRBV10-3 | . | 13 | TGTGCCATCAGTGAGGCGGCAAACTATGGCTACACCTTC | CAISEAANYGYTF
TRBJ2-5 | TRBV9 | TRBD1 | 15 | TGTGCCAGCAACGCTGGACAGGGGTCTGTAAAGACCCAGTACTTC | CASNAGQGSVKTQYF
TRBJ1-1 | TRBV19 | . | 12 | TGTGCCAGTAGTTACATGAACACTGAAGCTTTCTTT | CASSYMNTEAFF
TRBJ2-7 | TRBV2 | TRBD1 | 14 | TGTGCCAGCAGGATAATGGACAGGACCTACGAGCAGTACTTC | CASRIMDRTYEQYF
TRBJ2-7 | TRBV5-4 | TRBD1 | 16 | TGTGCCAGCAGCTTGGGACAGGGGGCGCTTTCCTACGAGCAGTACTTC | CASSLGQGALSYEQYF
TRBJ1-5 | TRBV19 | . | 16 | TGTGCCAGTAGTACGGCAGGGGCAGGTAGCAATCAGCCCCAGCATTTT | CASSTAGAGSNQPQHF
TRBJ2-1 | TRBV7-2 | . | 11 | TGTGCCAGCAGCCTATACGGGGGACAGTTCTTC | CASSLYGGQFF
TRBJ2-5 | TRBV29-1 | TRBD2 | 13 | TGCAGCGTTCACCGGACTAGCGGAGAGACCCAGTACTTC | CSVHRTSGETQYF
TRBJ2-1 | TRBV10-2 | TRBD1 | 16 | TGCGCCAGCAGTGAGGATACCGACAGGGCTAACAATGAGCAGTTCTTC | CASSEDTDRANNEQFF
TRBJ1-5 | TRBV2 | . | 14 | TGTGCCAGCAGTCAGGAACTGCTGAATCAGCCCCAGCATTTT | CASSQELLNQPQHF
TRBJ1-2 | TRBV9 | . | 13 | TGTGCCAGCAGCGTACAGGGAGGTTATGGCTACACCTTC | CASSVQGGYGYTF
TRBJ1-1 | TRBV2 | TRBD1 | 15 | TGTGCCAGCAGTGTGGGGTTGGACAGGGGCACTGAAGCTTTCTTT | CASSVGLDRGTEAFF
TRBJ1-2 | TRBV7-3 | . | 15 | TGTGCCAGCAGCCCAACCGCAGTTGGAGACTATGGCTACACCTTC | CASSPTAVGDYGYTF
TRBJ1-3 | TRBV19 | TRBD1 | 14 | TGTGCCAGTAGCCCGGGGACAGGGCGAAACACCATATATTTT | CASSPGTGRNTIYF
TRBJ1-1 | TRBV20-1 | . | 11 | TGCAGTATTAGTAGGAACACTGAAGCTTTCTTT | CSISRNTEAFF
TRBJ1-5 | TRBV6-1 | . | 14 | TGTGCCAGCAGGGTCGGTCGACAAGGTCAGCCCCAGCATTTT | CASRVGRQGQPQHF
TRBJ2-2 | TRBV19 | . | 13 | TGTGCCAGTAGTCTCAGGGACACCGGGGAGCTGTTTTTT | CASSLRDTGELFF
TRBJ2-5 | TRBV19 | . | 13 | TGTGCCAGTAGTACAGGGGCCCAAGAGACCCAGTACTTC | CASSTGAQETQYF
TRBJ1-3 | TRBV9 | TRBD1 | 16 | TGTGCCAGCAGCGTAGGGGACAGGAGAAGAGGGGACACCATATATTTT | CASSVGDRRRGDTIYF
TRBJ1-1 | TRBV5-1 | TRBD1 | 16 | TGCGCCAGCAGCGCCGCGACAGGGGGAGGGAGCACTGAAGCTTTCTTT | CASSAATGGGSTEAFF
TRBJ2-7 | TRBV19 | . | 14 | TGTGCCAGTAGTATATTACCCAAGGACAACGAGCAGTACTTC | CASSILPKDNEQYF
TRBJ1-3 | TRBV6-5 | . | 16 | TGTGCCAGCAGTTACTCCGGACGGGGCTCTGGAAACACCATATATTTT | CASSYSGRGSGNTIYF
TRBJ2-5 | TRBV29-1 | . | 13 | TGCAGCGTGGTTCAGGGGGGTCAAGAGACCCAGTACTTC | CSVVQGGQETQYF
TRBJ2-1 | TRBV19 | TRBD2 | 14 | TGTGCCAGTAGAGGCGGGAGCTCCTACAATGAGCAGTTCTTC | CASRGGSSYNEQFF
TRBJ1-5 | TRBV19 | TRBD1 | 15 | TGTGCCAGTAGTATTGGGAGACAGGGGGGTCAGCCCCAGCATTTT | CASSIGRQGGQPQHF
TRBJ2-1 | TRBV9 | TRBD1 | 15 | TGTGCCAGCAGCTGGATGGCAGGGGGCTTCAATGAGCAGTTCTTC | CASSWMAGGFNEQFF
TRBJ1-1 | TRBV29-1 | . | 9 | TGCAGCGTTGACTATGGAGCTTTCTTT | CSVDYGAFF
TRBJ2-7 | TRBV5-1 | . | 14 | TGCGCCAGCAGCTTGGGACAGCTACCCTACGAGCAGTACTTC | CASSLGQLPYEQYF
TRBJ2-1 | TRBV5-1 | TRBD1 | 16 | TGCGCCAGCAGCTTGGTTGCCGGGACAGGGTGGGTTGAGCAGTTCTTC | CASSLVAGTGWVEQFF
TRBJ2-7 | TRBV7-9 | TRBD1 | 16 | TGTGCCAGCAGCTTAGGAGTTCTCGGGACAGTCGACGAGCAGTACTTC | CASSLGVLGTVDEQYF
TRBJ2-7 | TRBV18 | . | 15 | TGTGCCAGCTCACCCGGAAGGGTGCAAACAGGAGAGCAGTACTTC | CASSPGRVQTGEQYF
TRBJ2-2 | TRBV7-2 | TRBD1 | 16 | TGTGCCAGCAGCATAAGGACAGGGTGGGCCTCCGGGGAGCTGTTTTTT | CASSIRTGWASGELFF
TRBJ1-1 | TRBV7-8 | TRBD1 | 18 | TGTGCCAGCAGCTCCCTTAGTGGGGACAGGGAGGAGAACACTGAAGCTTTCTTT | CASSSLSGDREENTEAFF
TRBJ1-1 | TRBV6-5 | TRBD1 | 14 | TGTGCCAGCAGTCCCCGAGGGGGCAGGACTGAAGCTTTCTTT | CASSPRGGRTEAFF
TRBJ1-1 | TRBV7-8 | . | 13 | TGTGCCAGCAGCGGACATCCCAACACTGAAGCTTTCTTT | CASSGHPNTEAFF
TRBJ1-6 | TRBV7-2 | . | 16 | TGTGCCAGCAGCTCGGGTCGGGGGGGGAGAGATTCACCCCTCCACTTT | CASSSGRGGRDSPLHF
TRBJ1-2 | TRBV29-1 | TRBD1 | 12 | TGCAGCGCCCTGGGACAGGTTTATGGCTACACCTTC | CSALGQVYGYTF
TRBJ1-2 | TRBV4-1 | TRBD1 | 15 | TGCGCCAGCAGCCAAGGGACAGGGGAGTTCTATGGCTACACCTTC | CASSQGTGEFYGYTF
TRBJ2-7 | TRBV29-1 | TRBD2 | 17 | TGCAGCGTTGGAAGCAGTAGCGGGGGCTTCTCCGTCTACGAGCAGTACTTC | CSVGSSSGGFSVYEQYF
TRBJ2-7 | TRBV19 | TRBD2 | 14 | TGTGCCAGTACCCGGACTAGCGCTTCCTACGAGCAGTACTTC | CASTRTSASYEQYF